This T cell receptor beta chain comes out of a study of OX40 agonist ivuxolimab in advanced cancers. Study conclusions and caveats: Those patients achieving a partial response at 0.1-3.0 mg/kg showed among the lowest clonal expansion.

This CDR3 region has 16 residues. The V and J ends lost 3 bases and 2 bases, in that order; junction bases with no gene match: 2. CDR1 is SEHNR, CDR2 FQNEAQ, per germline (reference sequence). The repertoire was sequenced with immunoSEQ multiplex PCR; TCRdb's copy has only in-frame clones and lacks some. Of more than 60,000 clones in the sample, approximately 84% were seen once. The sample holds one count of this clone. The target antigen is unknown. Sequences were derived from CD4+ or CD8+ T cells sorted from blood, sampled in a trial of the OX40 agonist ivuxolimab. This receptor was identified in an adult with an advanced solid tumor such as melanoma, head and neck, liver or kidney cancer. The chain carries TRBV7-9 and TRBJ2-3; TRBD2 aligns across 13 bases. CDR3 DNA: TGTGCCAGCAGCTTGGGACTAGCGGGATCCACAGATACGCAGTATTTT. Its protein is CASSLGLAGSTDTQYF.